These 17 T cell receptor beta chains originate from one sample sequenced in a study of cytomegalovirus exposure and HLA in healthy donors. In the PCR, 60 Vbeta and 13 Jbeta primers were used. Produced via immunoSEQ multiplex PCR; TCRdb's table is partial and in-frame only. The table includes about 160,000 clones, 65% to 70% detected once. Sequenced input: PBMCs. Receptors originate from a woman aged 18-30 years in good health and CMV-seropositive.

The chain couples TRBV2 to TRBJ2-3; TRBD1 matches at 8 bases. The CDR3 length is 17 residues. V trimming: 4 bases; J trimming: 1 base; junction bases outside the gene matches: 10. Germline V gene data show CDR1 as SNHLY and CDR2 as FYNNEI. CDR3 nucleotide sequence: TGTGCCAGCAGTGGCCCACAGGGGGTAGCTGGCACAGATACGCAGTATTTT. This sequence encodes CASSGPQGVAGTDTQYF. The complete variable domain, with remaining parts taken from reference TRBV2 and TRBJ2-3, reads EPEVTQTPSHQVTQMGQEVILRCVPISNHLYFYWYRQILGQKVEFLVSFYNNEISEKSEIFDDQFSVERPDGSNFTLKIRSTKLEDSAMYFCASSGPQGVAGTDTQYFGPGTRLTVL.

The J gene is TRBJ1-5, the V gene TRBV19; 7 bases are shared with TRBD1. The V gene's germline CDR1 is LNHDA and CDR2 SQIVND (reference sequence). The CDR3 runs 16 residues. V gave up 1 base and J gave up 5 bases; unmatched junction bases: 8. The DNA of the CDR3 is TGTGCCAGTAGTATAGCCCGGACAGGCCAAGATCAGCCCCAGCATTTT. As protein: CASSIARTGQDQPQHF.

This clone was detected a few times. This chain connects TRBV5-4 to TRBJ1-1; D perhaps matches TRBD1 (5 bases). CDR1 is SGHNT, CDR2 YYREEE, per germline (reference sequence). V lost 2 bases to trimming and J lost 10 bases, with 12 bases between them. The CDR3 has 12 residues. The CDR3 DNA sequence: TGTGCCAGCAGCTTTCAGGGAGGGTTAGCTTTCTTT. The encoded protein is CASSFQGGLAFF. Complete variable domain (other parts from reference TRBV5-4 and TRBJ1-1): ETGVTQSPTHLIKTRGQQVTLRCSSQSGHNTVSWYQQALGQGPQFIFQYYREEENGRGNFPPRFSGLQFPNYSSELNVNALELDDSALYLCASSFQGGLAFFGQGTRLTVV.

The count of this clone is one. The rearrangement uses TRBV6-6 and TRBJ1-1; D might be TRBD1 (6 bases). CDR1 and CDR2 (germline): MNHNY, SVGAGI (reference sequence). Trimming removed 8 bases from V and 11 bases from J, with 18 bases in between. This CDR3 has 12 residues. CDR3 in DNA: TGTGCCAGCGGTTCCGAGGGGGGGTTCGCTTTCTTT. This translates into CASGSEGGFAFF.

The chain recombines TRBV5-1 with TRBJ2-1; 8 bases agree with TRBD1. Trimming removed 0 bases from V and 4 bases from J; junction bases left unmatched: 0. From germline, CDR1 is SGHRS and CDR2 YFSETQ. This CDR3 is 14 amino acids long. The CDR3 DNA sequence: TGCGCCAGCAGCTTGGGACAGGGGTACAATGAGCAGTTCTTC. This codes for CASSLGQGYNEQFF.

The J gene is TRBJ2-1, the V gene TRBV7-2, with 15 bases matching TRBD2. Germline V CDR1 and CDR2: SGHTA, FQGNSA. V was clipped by 0 bases and J by 7 bases; unmatched bases: 13. The CDR3 is 20 amino acids. DNA of the CDR3: TGTGCCAGCAGCTTAGCTCCCCCTCGGACTAGCGGGGGGGCGGGGAATGAGCAGTTCTTC. Protein sequence: CASSLAPPRTSGGAGNEQFF.

The chain combines TRBV29-1 with TRBJ2-5; maybe TRBD2 (6 bases). Germline assignment: CDR1 SQVTM and CDR2 ANQGSEA. V was trimmed by 6 bases and J by 4 bases, leaving 12 bases between them. This CDR3 is 12 amino acids long. CDR3 protein: CSVTDGGETQYF. The CDR3 DNA reads TGCAGCGTGACGGACGGGGGAGAGACCCAGTACTTC.

A few counts support this clone. The chain links TRBV4-3 to TRBJ2-7; maybe TRBD2 (5 bases). V was trimmed by 0 bases and J by 7 bases, leaving 10 bases between them. The CDR3 extends over 13 amino acids. Germline CDR1 reads LGHNA; CDR2 reads YSLEER. CDR3 sequence: CASSQDTRWEQYF. CDR3 DNA: TGCGCCAGCAGCCAAGACACTAGATGGGAGCAGTACTTC.

This chain links TRBV27 with TRBJ1-2; D is perhaps TRBD1 (6 bases). The CDR3 runs 14 residues. Between the trimmed V and J ends, which lost 3 bases and 7 bases, there was a span of 15 bases. From germline, CDR1 is MNHEY and CDR2 SMNVEV (reference sequence). The CDR3 nucleotides are TGTGCCAGCAGTTTCGGGGGCGCGGGGGGTGGCTACACCTTC. Residues: CASSFGGAGGGYTF.

The J gene is TRBJ2-5, the V gene TRBV19; 7 positions agree with TRBD1. V shed 6 bases and J 1 base; nucleotides not matched to a gene: 8. CDR3 length equals 15 residues. In germline, CDR1 is LNHDA, CDR2 SQIVND (reference sequence). CDR3 in amino acids: CASRPGQTPQETQYF. For the CDR3, the DNA is TGTGCCAGTAGGCCGGGACAGACGCCCCAAGAGACCCAGTACTTC.

This chain uses TRBV7-2 with TRBJ1-2; D possibly corresponds to TRBD1 (5 bases). Germline V CDR1 and CDR2: SGHTA, FQGNSA. The CDR3 extends over 15 amino acids. Trimming left V 0 bases short and J 2 bases short, with 10 bases between. This CDR3 is CASSLAPRGNYGYTF. The CDR3 DNA is TGTGCCAGCAGCTTAGCGCCGCGGGGGAACTATGGCTACACCTTC.

This clone has more than one count but fewer than ten. This chain uses TRBV9 with TRBJ1-1; D is ambiguous. Trimming pared 4 bases from V and 3 bases from J, leaving 7 bases between. The CDR3 is 12 residues long. Germline V gene sequence: CDR1 SGDLS, CDR2 YYNGEE. The CDR3 DNA follows: TGTGCCAGCAGCTCGAGGGACACTGAAGCTTTCTTT. It encodes CASSSRDTEAFF.

The rearrangement uses TRBV21-1 and TRBJ2-5; the table calls TRBD1, which could not be checked here. TRBV21-1 is shown as a pseudogene. CDR3 length: 13 residues. The DNA of the CDR3 is TGTGCCAGCAGCAAAGGGACAGCAGAGACCCAGTACTTC. This gives the protein CASSKGTAETQYF.

The chain carries TRBV6-5 and TRBJ1-5; tentatively, D is TRBD1 (6 bases). The V gene's germline CDR1 is MNHEY and CDR2 SVGAGI. Trimming removed 4 bases from V and 4 bases from J, with 11 bases in between. CDR3 length: 14 amino acids. CDR3 sequence reads: CASSFGTLNQPQHF. The DNA for the CDR3 is TGTGCCAGCAGTTTCGGGACATTGAATCAGCCCCAGCATTTT.

This clone was picked up a small number of times. The genes are TRBV23-1 and TRBJ1-3; D not certain. TRBV23-1 carries the ORF label, with uncertain function. Trimming removed 3 bases at V and 4 bases at J, with 19 bases between. CDR3 length equals 17 residues. The CDR3 loop reads CASSHARKLIEGNTIYF. As DNA, the CDR3 is TGCGCCAGCAGTCACGCCCGAAAGTTAATCGAGGGAAACACCATATATTTT.

The chain recombines TRBV19 with TRBJ2-7; TRBD1 aligns across 8 bases. CDR1 is LNHDA, CDR2 SQIVND, per germline (reference sequence). There are 14 residues in the CDR3. V was clipped by 5 bases and J by 0 bases; unmatched bases: 3. DNA for the CDR3: TGTGCCAGTAGTGCCGGGACAGGCTCCTACGAGCAGTACTTC. Translation gives CASSAGTGSYEQYF.

The V call is TRBV9, the J call TRBJ2-1, with a possible D match to TRBD2 (5 bases). This CDR3 contains 13 residues. Between the trimmed V and J ends, which lost 5 bases and 0 bases, there was a span of 6 bases. Germline loops: CDR1 SGDLS, CDR2 YYNGEE. The CDR3 sequence: CASSTSSYNEQFF. The CDR3 nucleotides are TGTGCCAGCAGTACTAGCTCCTACAATGAGCAGTTCTTC.